This record covers a single TCR beta chain. Recruitment covered roughly 24 US areas and drew participants whose ages spanned about 18 to 95 years. Participants' reported clinical history set cohort assignment. With 4 bases removed from V and 3 bases from J, the gap between germline ends came to 10 bases. This CDR3 contains 13 residues. Germline V gene data show CDR1 as SGDLS and CDR2 as YYNGEE. This specimen comes from a study of blood T cell repertoires in COVID-19. Overall study: COVID-19 samples collected from the United States, Italy and Spain covered acute and convalescent phases. In each case, the material was cDNA or gDNA derived from T cells, B-cell-depleted T cells, or PBMCs.

Sequenced by immunoSEQ multiplex PCR; TCRdb stores in-frame clones only, minus some. The table shows around 230,000 clones, with around 86% occurring only once. The sequencing input was PBMCs or T cells enriched from blood (not recorded which). This TCR came from a woman aged 40 to 50 with acute COVID-19. The V and J genes are TRBV9 and TRBJ1-1, with D perhaps matching TRBD1 (5 bases). In nucleotides, the CDR3 is TGTGCCAGCAGCAGGGGAAGGGACACTGAAGCTTTCTTT. Encoded protein: CASSRGRDTEAFF.